One sample yielded the 17 T cell receptor beta chains listed below, sequenced in a study of response to subunit inactivated influenza vaccine. TCRdb itself ran the RT-PCR reads through MiXCR, one entry per CDR3 protein. The top ten clones hold roughly 10% of a sample with about 620,000 distinct CDR3 sequences, approximately 12% of them seen once. The material sequenced was PBMCs from blood, taken on the day of vaccination. These receptors all come from a man over 45 who received an inactivated influenza vaccine.

This sequence joins TRBV4-2 and TRBJ1-4; D unresolved. CDR3 length: 13 residues. With 6 bases removed from V and 3 bases from J, the gap between germline ends came to 8 bases. Germline V lookup: CDR1 LGHNA, CDR2 YNFKEQ. The CDR3 nucleotides read TGTGCCAGCAGGACCGATCCTAATGAAAAACTGTTTTTT. This translates into CASRTDPNEKLFF.

The chain couples TRBV9 to TRBJ2-1, with 7 bases aligning to TRBD2. Trimming cost V 0 bases and J 8 bases; bases outside gene matches: 17. This CDR3 region has 18 residues. The germline CDR1 and CDR2 sequences are SGDLS and YYNGEE. The DNA of the CDR3 is TGTGCCAGCAGCGTAGGGACTAGAGTCTTTAGTGAAGTTCATGAGCAGTTCTTC. It codes for CASSVGTRVFSEVHEQFF.

This clonotype was seen a few times. This chain uses TRBV11-2 with TRBJ1-1; D is unclear. This CDR3 has 12 residues. V was pared by 0 bases and J by 11 bases, with 10 bases between. CDR1 SGHAT and CDR2 FQNNGV come from the germline V gene. As DNA, the CDR3 is TGTGCCAGCAGCTTAGATGGGGAGGGCGCTTTCTTT. Its protein product is CASSLDGEGAFF.

This clonotype was detected only a few times. This chain connects TRBV6-2 or TRBV6-3 to TRBJ2-3, with TRBD2 as a possible D gene (6 bases). This CDR3 contains 13 residues. V was pared by 5 bases and J by 4 bases, with 10 bases between. Germline-derived CDR1 and CDR2 are MNHEY and SVGEGT. CDR3 coding DNA: TGTGCCAGCAGTCCGGCGGGATCAGATACGCAGTATTTT. Protein: CASSPAGSDTQYF.

The chain is built from TRBV5-1 and TRBJ2-1; 13 bases agree with TRBD2. V gave up 7 bases and J gave up 10 bases; unmatched junction bases: 14. The CDR3 has 16 amino acids. Germline assignment: CDR1 SGHRS and CDR2 YFSETQ. CDR3 amino acids: CASAYSGTSGAREQFF. CDR3 DNA sequence: TGCGCCAGCGCCTATTCCGGGACTAGCGGGGCCAGGGAGCAGTTCTTC. The variable domain in full, completed from reference TRBV5-1 and TRBJ2-1, reads KAGVTQTPRYLIKTRGQQVTLSCSPISGHRSVSWYQQTPGQGLQFLFEYFSETQRNKGNFPGRFSGRQFSNSRSEMNVSTLELGDSALYLCASAYSGTSGAREQFFGPGTRLTVL.

This clonotype was picked up many times. The V call is TRBV20-1, the J call TRBJ2-1; no reliable D call. Germline V CDR1 and CDR2: DFQATT, SNEGSKA (reference sequence). V lost 6 bases and J 4 bases, leaving 19 bases between the germline ends. The CDR3 is made up of 15 amino acids. For the CDR3, the DNA is TGCAGTGCAAATACACCCCTTCCCCCTTACAATGAGCAGTTCTTC. Translating it yields CSANTPLPPYNEQFF.

This chain uses TRBV7-2 with TRBJ1-2, with unresolved D. The ends were cut back, 0 bases at V and 6 bases at J, with 14 bases in the middle. Per germline, CDR1 SGHTA and CDR2 FQGNSA. The CDR3 length is 15 residues. Here the CDR3 reads CASSLADGRLHGYTF. The CDR3 DNA reads as TGTGCCAGCAGCTTAGCCGACGGGAGATTACATGGCTACACCTTC.

V is TRBV20-1 and J is TRBJ2-5; D tentatively fits TRBD1 or TRBD2 (7 bases each). Trimming left V 2 bases short and J 3 bases short, with 13 bases between. CDR1 DFQATT and CDR2 SNEGSKA come from the germline V gene (reference sequence). This CDR3 is built from 14 residues. The CDR3 sequence is CSARRGGGKETQYF. CDR3 coding DNA: TGCAGTGCTAGAAGGGGAGGGGGCAAAGAGACCCAGTACTTC.

This clonotype was seen repeatedly, ten times or more. This chain links TRBV5-1 with TRBJ2-7; D is ambiguous. From germline, CDR1 is SGHRS and CDR2 YFSETQ. Trimming took 0 bases from V and 0 from J, leaving 7 bases between them. The CDR3 runs 14 residues. The CDR3 loop reads CASSLDSSSYEQYF. Written as DNA, the CDR3 is TGCGCCAGCAGCTTGGACAGTTCCTCCTACGAGCAGTACTTC.

In its sample, this clonotype was seen a few times. The chain has TRBV4-1 and TRBJ2-1, with D perhaps matching TRBD2 (6 bases). There are 13 residues in the CDR3. The germline V gene has CDR1 MGHRA and CDR2 YSYEKL. Trimming pared 4 bases from V and 3 bases from J, leaving 7 bases between. CDR3 nucleotides: TGCGCCAGCAGCCCTAGCGTCTACAATGAGCAGTTCTTC. Translation: CASSPSVYNEQFF.

The gene calls are TRBV4-2 and TRBJ1-2; TRBD1 is a possible D gene (6 bases). The CDR3 has 17 residues. Trimming took 4 bases from V and 4 from J, leaving 22 bases between them. Germline assignment: CDR1 LGHNA and CDR2 YNFKEQ. As DNA, the CDR3 is TGTGCCAGCAGCCTAACCGAGTCGACAGGAGCGTTCTATGGCTACACCTTC. Amino acid sequence: CASSLTESTGAFYGYTF.

This clonotype was seen only a few times. The chain uses TRBV18 and TRBJ2-1; D gene ambiguous. Trimming left V 4 bases short and J 2 bases short, with 9 bases between. The CDR3 contains 14 residues. Germline lookup yields CDR1 KGHSH and CDR2 LQKENI. In DNA form, the CDR3 reads TGTGCCAGCTCACTCTTCGGCCCCTACAATGAGCAGTTCTTC. It translates to CASSLFGPYNEQFF.

V and J are TRBV14 and TRBJ1-4; D uncertain. V was clipped by 1 base and J by 8 bases, with 14 bases between them. Germline values: CDR1 SGHDN, CDR2 FVKESK. The CDR3 runs 15 residues. CDR3 protein: CASSQVASPREKLFF. CDR3 coding DNA: TGTGCCAGCAGCCAAGTCGCATCGCCCCGGGAAAAACTGTTTTTT.

This clonotype came up many times. CDR3 DNA sequence: TGCGCCAGCAGGGCCGGGACAGGGAACACCGGGGAGCTGTTTTTT. As protein: CASRAGTGNTGELFF. V gene TRBV5-1 combines with J gene TRBJ2-2; 8 nucleotides align to TRBD1. V shed 5 bases, J shed 1 base, and the junction held 4 bases outside the gene matches. CDR3 size: 15 residues. Per the germline V gene, CDR1 is SGHRS and CDR2 is YFSETQ.

The sample holds a few counts of this clonotype. CDR3 region: CASSSPGTGIEAFF. The CDR3 nucleotides are TGTGCCAGCAGTTCACCCGGGACAGGGATTGAAGCTTTCTTT. The genes are TRBV12-3 or TRBV12-4 and TRBJ1-1; 9 bases fit TRBD1. The J segment lost 7 bases and the V segment lost 4 bases, leaving 7 bases of the junction unmatched. The CDR3 sequence is 14 residues long.

The sample holds a few counts of this clonotype. The gene calls are TRBV30 and TRBJ1-6, with 8 bases aligning to TRBD1. With 4 bases clipped from V and 8 bases from J, the junction kept 4 bases outside the gene matches. Germline V gene lookup returns CDR1 GTSNPN and CDR2 SVGIG (reference sequence). This CDR3 comprises 13 residues. CDR3 sequence (DNA): TGTGCCTGGACAGGGGGCGTTTATTCACCCCTCCACTTT. It codes for CAWTGGVYSPLHF.

The gene calls are TRBV4-3 and TRBJ2-6; D is uncertain. The CDR3 is 15 amino acids. Looked up from germline, CDR1 is LGHNA and CDR2 is YSLEER. Trimming pared 4 bases from V and 0 bases from J, leaving 7 bases between. CDR3 protein: CASSPGASGANVLTF. The DNA for the CDR3 is TGCGCCAGCAGCCCAGGAGCCTCTGGGGCCAACGTCCTGACTTTC.